What follows is one T cell receptor (beta chain) and its context. Its antigen target is currently unknown. No base quality values were provided; no much bigger clone lies one nucleotide off. The sample belongs to a study of OX40 agonist ivuxolimab in advanced cancers. Background on the whole study: The costimulatory receptor OX40 (CD134) was targeted by ivuxolimab, a fully human IgG2 agonistic monoclonal antibody. Among the roughly 50 dose-escalation patients, approximately 20 had hepatocellular carcinoma, 15 or so melanoma, 9 renal cell carcinoma and 9 head and neck cancer. A male proportion of roughly 80% and a mean age of around 60 years, ranging from roughly 23 to 80, were recorded for the dose-escalation cohort. Intravenous ivuxolimab was administered to patients every 2 weeks at six dose levels: 0.01, 0.1, 0.3, 1.5, 3 and 10 mg/kg. Patients were allowed to have had prior anti-PD-1, anti-PD-L1 or anti-CTLA-4 therapy, and 40% of the dose-escalation patients had previously received checkpoint inhibitors. Partial responses occurred in three dose-escalation patients: two with cutaneous melanoma and one with hepatocellular carcinoma. The monotherapy dose-escalation portion (N ≈ 52 patients) of the phase I ivuxolimab trial is reported in the paper. The purpose of peripheral TCRbeta sequencing was to test whether ivuxolimab changed TCR sequence diversity and led to clonal T-cell expansion. The paper's findings and limits, for the study overall: Partial responders in the 0.1-3.0 mg/kg groups had among the lowest normalized peripheral clonal expansion, especially among CD8+ T cells. At doses of 0.1 to 3.0 mg/kg, clonal expansion of both CD4+ and CD8+ T cells in blood was seen between baseline and week 6. The antigen specificity of the clonally expanded peripheral T cells was not determined. Low levels of normalized T-cell clonal expansion were also seen in some nonresponding patients. After ivuxolimab, CD8+ T cells had more expanded clones than CD4+ T cells on average.

To sequence the TCRbeta CDR3 region, genomic DNA was isolated from the sorted cells. TCRbeta CDR3 regions were sequenced using the immunoSEQ Assay. TCRdb limited this immuneACCESS table to in-frame rearrangements with V and J called. A share of clones is missing; checked studies link under half to unresolved V genes, and the rest is unexplained. The sample table lists 70,000 to 95,000 clones, around 88% of them with a count of one. The ten most abundant clones make up approximately 0.8% of the sample. Reading the germline V gene (reference sequence) gives CDR1 GTSNPN and CDR2 SVGIG. The CDR3 holds 15 amino acids from the cysteine to the phenylalanine. The only DNA kept is the CDR3, 45 bases in frame from the first base. V drops 4 bases and J drops 4 bases, leaving 17 bases in between. The trial excluded patients who had a history of autoimmune disease or were on systemic immunosuppression. Peripheral blood for TCR sequencing was drawn from every dose cohort at baseline, at cycle 4 day 1 and at cycle 7 day 1. The samples were taken from a phase I, first-in-human, multicenter, open-label dose-escalation trial of ivuxolimab. The trial enrolled adults with locally advanced or metastatic head and neck squamous cell, hepatocellular, melanoma or renal cell carcinoma. Before TCR sequencing, CD4+ T cells and CD8+ T cells from peripheral blood were sorted into separate populations.

The TCR comes from an adult with an advanced solid tumor such as melanoma, head and neck, liver or kidney cancer. The sequences come from CD4+ or CD8+ T cells sorted from blood, collected in a trial of the OX40 agonist ivuxolimab. The chain uses TRBV30 and TRBJ1-5, and perhaps TRBD1 as D gene, on 6 matching bases. The DNA sequence is given as TGTGCCTGGAACCCCGGGGGCAGCGGAAATCAGCCCCAGCATTTT. Its coded protein is CAWNPGGSGNQPQHF.